This is a list of T cell receptor beta chains from one sample in a study of T-cell memory formation after mild COVID-19. TCRdb re-called the 5' RACE reads with MiXCR, one entry per CDR3 protein. Here the sample spans roughly 380,000 distinct CDR3 sequences, 25% to 30% being singletons. The source material was PBMCs or a T cell subset sorted from them (not recorded which). These receptors all stem from an adult woman who had mild COVID-19 (a few samples of this study predate the infection). Cell type and time point are not known. Both conserved end residues are part of each CDR3. The order of the fields is clone size, J gene, V gene, D gene, CDR3 protein, CDR3 DNA. The D gene is left open where the match is weak. A row's size may be missing; if present it is once, few, many or a size class.

clone_size: NA; j_call: TRBJ1-1; v_call: TRBV7-2; d_call: NA; cdr3_aa: CASRLGTSTEAFF; cdr3_nt: TGTGCCAGCAGGCTCGGGACGTCCACTGAAGCTTTCTTT
clone_size: few; j_call: TRBJ1-2; v_call: TRBV4-1; d_call: NA; cdr3_aa: CASLRRANYGYTF; cdr3_nt: TGCGCCAGCCTGCGCAGAGCCAACTATGGCTACACCTTC
clone_size: few; j_call: TRBJ2-5; v_call: TRBV7-9; d_call: NA; cdr3_aa: CASSLAPRGQETQYF; cdr3_nt: TGTGCCAGCAGCTTAGCGCCACGGGGCCAGGAGACCCAGTACTTC
clone_size: NA; j_call: TRBJ1-1; v_call: TRBV6-5; d_call: NA; cdr3_aa: CASTPTEGTEAFF; cdr3_nt: TGTGCCAGCACCCCAACCGAGGGGACTGAAGCTTTCTTT
clone_size: NA; j_call: TRBJ1-1; v_call: TRBV7-8; d_call: NA; cdr3_aa: CASSLPGFALMNTEAFF; cdr3_nt: TGTGCCAGCAGCCTCCCGGGATTTGCGCTCATGAACACTGAAGCTTTCTTT
clone_size: many; j_call: TRBJ2-1; v_call: TRBV7-3; d_call: NA; cdr3_aa: CASSLSPARRYNEQFF; cdr3_nt: TGTGCCAGCAGCTTATCCCCAGCCCGGAGGTACAATGAGCAGTTCTTC
clone_size: NA; j_call: TRBJ2-3; v_call: TRBV9; d_call: NA; cdr3_aa: CASSTGSDTQYF; cdr3_nt: TGTGCCAGCAGCACCGGTTCAGATACGCAGTATTTT
clone_size: NA; j_call: TRBJ2-5; v_call: TRBV12-3/TRBV12-4; d_call: TRBD1; cdr3_aa: CASSGNRGETQYF; cdr3_nt: TGTGCCAGCAGCGGAAACAGGGGTGAGACCCAGTACTTC
clone_size: few; j_call: TRBJ2-7; v_call: TRBV15; d_call: NA; cdr3_aa: CATSTPAGEDEQYF; cdr3_nt: TGTGCCACCAGCACTCCCGCCGGGGAGGACGAGCAGTACTTC
clone_size: few; j_call: TRBJ2-1; v_call: TRBV5-1; d_call: NA; cdr3_aa: CASSHNNEQFF; cdr3_nt: TGCGCCAGCAGCCATAACAATGAGCAGTTCTTC
clone_size: NA; j_call: TRBJ1-1; v_call: TRBV7-3; d_call: TRBD1; cdr3_aa: CASSLTGDRNTEAFF; cdr3_nt: TGTGCCAGCAGCTTAACAGGGGACAGGAACACTGAAGCTTTCTTT
clone_size: few; j_call: TRBJ2-1; v_call: TRBV7-6; d_call: NA; cdr3_aa: CASSAGTSVNEQFF; cdr3_nt: TGTGCCAGCAGCGCAGGGACAAGCGTAAATGAGCAGTTCTTC
clone_size: NA; j_call: TRBJ2-7; v_call: TRBV7-9; d_call: NA; cdr3_aa: CASSLVSGLSSYEQYF; cdr3_nt: TGTGCCAGCAGCTTAGTGAGCGGGCTAAGCTCCTACGAGCAGTACTTC
clone_size: few; j_call: TRBJ2-7; v_call: TRBV25-1; d_call: NA; cdr3_aa: CASSDWDSYEQYF; cdr3_nt: TGTGCCAGCAGTGATTGGGACTCCTACGAGCAGTACTTC
clone_size: few; j_call: TRBJ1-2; v_call: TRBV7-2; d_call: NA; cdr3_aa: CASSLAQGDGYGYTF; cdr3_nt: TGTGCCAGCAGCTTAGCCCAGGGAGACGGCTATGGCTACACCTTC
clone_size: many; j_call: TRBJ2-3; v_call: TRBV11-2; d_call: TRBD1; cdr3_aa: CASSAGTGSTDTQYF; cdr3_nt: TGTGCCAGCAGCGCCGGGACAGGGAGCACAGATACGCAGTATTTT
clone_size: NA; j_call: TRBJ2-1; v_call: TRBV5-4; d_call: TRBD2; cdr3_aa: CASSFIAGPGINEQFF; cdr3_nt: TGTGCCAGCAGCTTCATAGCGGGCCCGGGCATCAATGAGCAGTTCTTC
clone_size: NA; j_call: TRBJ2-3; v_call: TRBV4-1; d_call: NA; cdr3_aa: CASSQSQGGTQYF; cdr3_nt: TGCGCCAGCAGCCAAAGCCAGGGCGGTACGCAGTATTTT
clone_size: NA; j_call: TRBJ2-3; v_call: TRBV7-2; d_call: TRBD2; cdr3_aa: CASSWTGGGLTDTQYF; cdr3_nt: TGTGCCAGCAGCTGGACTGGCGGGGGGCTCACAGATACGCAGTATTTT
clone_size: few; j_call: TRBJ1-5; v_call: TRBV7-9; d_call: NA; cdr3_aa: CASSLDWTDNQPQHF; cdr3_nt: TGTGCCAGCAGCTTAGATTGGACAGATAATCAGCCCCAGCATTTT
clone_size: few; j_call: TRBJ2-1; v_call: TRBV7-6; d_call: TRBD2; cdr3_aa: CASSNEPLAASYNEQFF; cdr3_nt: TGTGCCAGCAGCAATGAGCCACTAGCGGCCTCCTACAATGAGCAGTTCTTC
clone_size: NA; j_call: TRBJ2-3; v_call: TRBV4-1; d_call: TRBD1; cdr3_aa: CASSREDRGIGVQYF; cdr3_nt: TGCGCCAGCAGCCGCGAGGACAGGGGGATAGGGGTGCAGTATTTT
clone_size: NA; j_call: TRBJ2-5; v_call: TRBV13; d_call: TRBD2; cdr3_aa: CASSSGLGGETQYF; cdr3_nt: TGTGCCAGCAGCTCGGGACTAGGGGGGGAGACCCAGTACTTC
clone_size: NA; j_call: TRBJ1-6; v_call: TRBV10-3; d_call: NA; cdr3_aa: CAISDTGSSYNSPLHF; cdr3_nt: TGTGCCATCAGTGATACAGGGAGCTCCTATAATTCACCCCTCCACTTT
clone_size: NA; j_call: TRBJ2-7; v_call: TRBV30; d_call: NA; cdr3_aa: CASDGPYGVYEQYF; cdr3_nt: TGTGCCTCGGACGGGCCGTATGGGGTCTACGAGCAGTACTTC
clone_size: NA; j_call: TRBJ1-3; v_call: TRBV7-2; d_call: NA; cdr3_aa: CASSPLEGPGNTIYF; cdr3_nt: TGTGCCAGCAGCCCTCTGGAGGGGCCTGGAAACACCATATATTTT
clone_size: few; j_call: TRBJ2-6; v_call: TRBV19; d_call: NA; cdr3_aa: CASRETGANVLTF; cdr3_nt: TGTGCCAGCCGGGAAACTGGGGCCAACGTCCTGACTTTC